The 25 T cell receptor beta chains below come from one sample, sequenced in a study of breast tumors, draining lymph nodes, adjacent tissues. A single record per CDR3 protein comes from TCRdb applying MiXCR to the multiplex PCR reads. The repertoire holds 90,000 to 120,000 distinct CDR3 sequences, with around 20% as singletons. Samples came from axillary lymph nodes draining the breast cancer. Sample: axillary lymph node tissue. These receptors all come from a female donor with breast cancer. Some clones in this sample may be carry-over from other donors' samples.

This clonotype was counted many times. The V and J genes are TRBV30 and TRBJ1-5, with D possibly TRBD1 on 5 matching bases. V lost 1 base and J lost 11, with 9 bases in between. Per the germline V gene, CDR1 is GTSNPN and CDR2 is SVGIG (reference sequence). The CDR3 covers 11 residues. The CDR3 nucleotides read TGTGCCTGGAGTGGCGGGGGGGCCCAGCATTTT. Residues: CAWSGGGAQHF.

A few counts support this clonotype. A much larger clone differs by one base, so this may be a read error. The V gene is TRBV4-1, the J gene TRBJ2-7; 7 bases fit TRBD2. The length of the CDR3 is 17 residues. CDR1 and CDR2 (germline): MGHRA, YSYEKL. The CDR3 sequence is CAGSQDEAGVGVYEQYF. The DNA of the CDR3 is TGCGCCGGCAGCCAAGATGAGGCGGGGGTAGGAGTCTACGAGCAGTACTTC.

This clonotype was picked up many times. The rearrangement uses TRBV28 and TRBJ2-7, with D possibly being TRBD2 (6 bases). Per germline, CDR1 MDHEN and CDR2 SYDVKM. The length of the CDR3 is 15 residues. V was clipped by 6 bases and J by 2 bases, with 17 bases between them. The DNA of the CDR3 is TGTGCCAGCAGCCCATCACCCGGGAGAGCCTACGAGCAGTACTTC. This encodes CASSPSPGRAYEQYF. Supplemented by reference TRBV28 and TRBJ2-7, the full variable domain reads DVKVTQSSRYLVKRTGEKVFLECVQDMDHENMFWYRQDPGLGLRLIYFSYDVKMKEKGDIPEGYSVSREKKERFSLILESASTNQTSMYLCASSPSPGRAYEQYFGPGTRLTVT.

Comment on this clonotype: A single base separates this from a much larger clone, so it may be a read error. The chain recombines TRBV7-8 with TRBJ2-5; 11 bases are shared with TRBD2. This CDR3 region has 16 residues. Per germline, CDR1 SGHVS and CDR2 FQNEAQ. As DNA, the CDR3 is TGTGCCAGCAGCTTAAATAGCGGGGGGGCCCGGGAGACCCAGTGCTTC. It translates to CASSLNSGGARETQCF.

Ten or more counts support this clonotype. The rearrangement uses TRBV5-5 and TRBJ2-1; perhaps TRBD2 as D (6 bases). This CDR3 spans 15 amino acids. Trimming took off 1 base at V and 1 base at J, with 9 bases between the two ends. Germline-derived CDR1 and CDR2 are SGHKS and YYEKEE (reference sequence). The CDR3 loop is CASSLWGESYNEQFF. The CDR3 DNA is TGTGCCAGCAGCTTGTGGGGGGAGTCCTACAATGAGCAGTTCTTC.

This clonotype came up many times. The CDR3 nucleotides are TGTGCCATCAGTGAGTCGAAGGGGGGTCCCGGGGAGCTGTTTTTT. Its protein is CAISESKGGPGELFF. The chain combines TRBV10-3 with TRBJ2-2; D may correspond to TRBD1 or TRBD2 (6 bases each). Trimming cost V 0 bases and J 6 bases, with 11 bases left between them. The CDR3 has 15 amino acids. CDR1 and CDR2 from the germline V gene are ENHRY and SYGVKD.

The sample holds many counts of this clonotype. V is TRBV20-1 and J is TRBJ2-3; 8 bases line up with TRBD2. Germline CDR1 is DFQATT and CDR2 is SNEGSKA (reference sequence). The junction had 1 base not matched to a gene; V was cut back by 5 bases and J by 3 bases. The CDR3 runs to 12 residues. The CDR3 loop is CSAGTRTDTQYF. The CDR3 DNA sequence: TGCAGTGCTGGGACTAGAACAGATACGCAGTATTTT.

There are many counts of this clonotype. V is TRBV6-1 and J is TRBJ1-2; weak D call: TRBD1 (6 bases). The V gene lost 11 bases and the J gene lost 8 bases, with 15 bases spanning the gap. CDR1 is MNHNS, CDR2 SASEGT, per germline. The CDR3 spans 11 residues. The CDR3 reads CALRGAGGYTF. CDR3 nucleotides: TGTGCCCTGCGGGGGGCTGGAGGCTACACCTTC.

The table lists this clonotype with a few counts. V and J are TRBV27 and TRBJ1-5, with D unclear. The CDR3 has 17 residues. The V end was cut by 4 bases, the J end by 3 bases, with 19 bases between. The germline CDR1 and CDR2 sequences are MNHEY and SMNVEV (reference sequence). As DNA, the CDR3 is TGTGCCAGCAGTTACCAAATAGACAATACCTACAATCAGCCCCAGCATTTT. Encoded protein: CASSYQIDNTYNQPQHF.

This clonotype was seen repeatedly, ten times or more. The CDR3 reads CASSQEGDFVYEQYF. CDR3 coding DNA: TGTGCCAGCAGCCAAGAGGGGGACTTCGTCTACGAGCAGTACTTC. J is TRBJ2-7 and V is TRBV4-2, with D perhaps matching TRBD2 (6 bases). The CDR3 extends over 15 amino acids. Germline V gene sequence: CDR1 LGHNA, CDR2 YNFKEQ. V lost 0 bases, J lost 3 bases, and 12 bases lay in between.

The CDR3 reads CASSQEAGLGKLFF. The CDR3 DNA follows: TGTGCCAGCAGCCAAGAGGCGGGGCTGGGAAAACTGTTTTTT. The chain combines TRBV14 with TRBJ1-4; a possible D gene is TRBD1 (5 bases). Looked up from germline, CDR1 is SGHDN and CDR2 is FVKESK. Deletions cut 0 bases from V and 10 bases from J, with 12 bases between. This CDR3 is 14 amino acids long.

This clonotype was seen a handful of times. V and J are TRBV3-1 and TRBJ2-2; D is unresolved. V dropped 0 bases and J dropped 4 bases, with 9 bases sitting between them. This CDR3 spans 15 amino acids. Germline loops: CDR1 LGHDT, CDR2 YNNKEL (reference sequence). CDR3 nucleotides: TGTGCCAGCAGCCAAGACGTCCAAATCACCGGGGAGCTGTTTTTT. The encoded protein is CASSQDVQITGELFF. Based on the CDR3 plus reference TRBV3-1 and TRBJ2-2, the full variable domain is DTAVSQTPKYLVTQMGNDKSIKCEQNLGHDTMYWYKQDSKKFLKIMFSYNNKELIINETVPNRFSPKSPDKAHLNLHINSLELGDSAVYFCASSQDVQITGELFFGEGSRLTVL.

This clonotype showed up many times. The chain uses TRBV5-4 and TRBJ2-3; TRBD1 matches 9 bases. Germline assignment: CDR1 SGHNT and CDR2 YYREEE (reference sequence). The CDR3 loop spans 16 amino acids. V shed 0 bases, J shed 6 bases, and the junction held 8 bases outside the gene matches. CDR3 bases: TGTGCCAGCAGCTTGGAGGGGACAGGGAAGCTGGATACGCAGTATTTT. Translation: CASSLEGTGKLDTQYF. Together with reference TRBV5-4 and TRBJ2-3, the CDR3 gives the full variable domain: ETGVTQSPTHLIKTRGQQVTLRCSSQSGHNTVSWYQQALGQGPQFIFQYYREEENGRGNFPPRFSGLQFPNYSSELNVNALELDDSALYLCASSLEGTGKLDTQYFGPGTRLTVL.

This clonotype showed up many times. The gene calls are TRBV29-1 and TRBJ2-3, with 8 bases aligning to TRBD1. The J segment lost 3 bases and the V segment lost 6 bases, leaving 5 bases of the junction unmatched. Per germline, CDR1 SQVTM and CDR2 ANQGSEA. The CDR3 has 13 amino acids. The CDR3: CSVRTGSTDTQYF. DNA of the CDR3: TGCAGCGTCCGGACAGGGTCAACAGATACGCAGTATTTT.

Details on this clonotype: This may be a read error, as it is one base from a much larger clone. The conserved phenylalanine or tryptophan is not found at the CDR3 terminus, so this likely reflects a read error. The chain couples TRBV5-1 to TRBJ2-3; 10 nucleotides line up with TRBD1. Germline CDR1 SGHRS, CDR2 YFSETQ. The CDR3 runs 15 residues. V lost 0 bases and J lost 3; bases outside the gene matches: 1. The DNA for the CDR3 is TGCGCCAGCAGCTTGGGACAGGGGGCTACAGATACGCAGTATTCT. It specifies CASSLGQGATDTQYS.

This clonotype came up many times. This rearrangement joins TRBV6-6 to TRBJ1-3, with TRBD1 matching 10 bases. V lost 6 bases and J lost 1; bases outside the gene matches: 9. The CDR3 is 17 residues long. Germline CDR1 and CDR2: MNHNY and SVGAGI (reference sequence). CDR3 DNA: TGTGCCAGCAGAAGCCCTGGGACAGGGGTATCTGGAAACACCATATATTTT. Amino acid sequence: CASRSPGTGVSGNTIYF.

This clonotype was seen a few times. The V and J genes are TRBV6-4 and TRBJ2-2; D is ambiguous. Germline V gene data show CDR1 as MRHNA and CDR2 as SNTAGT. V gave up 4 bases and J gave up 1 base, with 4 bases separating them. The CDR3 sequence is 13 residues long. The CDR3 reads CASSAGNTGELFF. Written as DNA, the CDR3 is TGTGCCAGCAGTGCTGGGAACACCGGGGAGCTGTTTTTT.

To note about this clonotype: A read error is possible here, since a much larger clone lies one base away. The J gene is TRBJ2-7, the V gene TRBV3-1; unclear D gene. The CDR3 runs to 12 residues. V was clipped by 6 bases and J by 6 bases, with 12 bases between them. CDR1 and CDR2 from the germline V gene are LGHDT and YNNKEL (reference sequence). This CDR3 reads CASSRRTCEQYF. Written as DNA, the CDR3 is TGTGCCAGCAGTCGACGCACCTGCGAGCAGTACTTC.

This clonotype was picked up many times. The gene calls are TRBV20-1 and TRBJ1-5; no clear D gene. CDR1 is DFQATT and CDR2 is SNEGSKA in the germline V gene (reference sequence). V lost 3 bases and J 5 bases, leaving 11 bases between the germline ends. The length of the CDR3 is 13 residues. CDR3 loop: CSASESRDQPQHF. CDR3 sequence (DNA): TGCAGTGCTAGTGAATCTAGAGATCAGCCCCAGCATTTT.

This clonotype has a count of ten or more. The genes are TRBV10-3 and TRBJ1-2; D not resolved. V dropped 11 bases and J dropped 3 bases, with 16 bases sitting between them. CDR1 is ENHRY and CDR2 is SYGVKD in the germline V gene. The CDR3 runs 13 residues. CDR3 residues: CAVNPGQYYGYTF. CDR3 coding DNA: TGTGCCGTCAACCCGGGTCAGTACTATGGCTACACCTTC.

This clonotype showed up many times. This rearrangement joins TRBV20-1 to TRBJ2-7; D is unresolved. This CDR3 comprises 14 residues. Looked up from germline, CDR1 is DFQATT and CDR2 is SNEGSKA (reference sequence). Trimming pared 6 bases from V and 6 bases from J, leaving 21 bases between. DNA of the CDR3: TGCAGTGCCGTGGGTCAAAGGAAGGTAGGCGAGCAGTACTTC. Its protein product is CSAVGQRKVGEQYF.

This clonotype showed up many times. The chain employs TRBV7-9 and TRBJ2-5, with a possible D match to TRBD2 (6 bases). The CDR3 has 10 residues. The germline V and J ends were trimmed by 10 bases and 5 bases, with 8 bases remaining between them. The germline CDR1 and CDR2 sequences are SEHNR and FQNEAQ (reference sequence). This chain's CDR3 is CAIGSETQYF. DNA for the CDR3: TGTGCCATCGGGAGTGAGACCCAGTACTTC.

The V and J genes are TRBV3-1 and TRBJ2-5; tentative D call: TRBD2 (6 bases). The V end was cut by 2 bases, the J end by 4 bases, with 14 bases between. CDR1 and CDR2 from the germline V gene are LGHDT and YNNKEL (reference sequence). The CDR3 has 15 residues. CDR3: CASSQLGLRGETQYF. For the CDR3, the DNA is TGTGCCAGCAGCCAATTAGGACTAAGGGGAGAGACCCAGTACTTC.

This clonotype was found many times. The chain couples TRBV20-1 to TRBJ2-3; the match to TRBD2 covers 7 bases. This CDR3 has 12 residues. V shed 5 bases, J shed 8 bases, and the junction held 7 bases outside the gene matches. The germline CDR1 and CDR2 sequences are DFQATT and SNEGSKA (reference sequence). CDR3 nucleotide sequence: TGCAGTGCTGCTTCTAGCGGCGGTACGCAGTATTTT. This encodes CSAASSGGTQYF.

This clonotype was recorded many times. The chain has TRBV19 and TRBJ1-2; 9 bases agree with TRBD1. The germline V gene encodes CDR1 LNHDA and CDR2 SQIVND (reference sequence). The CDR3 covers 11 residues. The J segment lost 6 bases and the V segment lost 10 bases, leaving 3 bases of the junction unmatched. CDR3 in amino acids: CANWDRDGYTF. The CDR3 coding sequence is TGTGCCAACTGGGACAGGGATGGCTACACCTTC. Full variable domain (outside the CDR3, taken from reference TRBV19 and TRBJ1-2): DGGITQSPKYLFRKEGQNVTLSCEQNLNHDAMYWYRQDPGQGLRLIYYSQIVNDFQKGDIAEGYSVSREKKESFPLTVTSAQKNPTAFYLCANWDRDGYTFGSGTRLTVV.